The 17 T cell receptor beta chains below were found in one sample sequenced in a study of regulatory T cells in long-lasting Graves disease. The time point was: persistent/refractory GD, antithyroid drugs over 5 years with positive TRAb. RNA extracted from PBMCs served as the sequencing template. In building TCR beta libraries, iRepertoire HTBI primers were used together with Arm-PCR of CDR3 regions. One entry per CDR3 protein, called by TCRdb with MiXCR from the multiplex PCR reads. The sample lists hundreds of thousands of distinct CDR3 sequences, approximately 29% occurring once. The material sequenced was peripheral blood mononuclear cells (PBMCs), taken when the disease was refractory, from a patient treated with antithyroid drugs. The origin of the receptors is a female donor with Graves disease.

This chain joins TRBV20-1 and TRBJ1-5, with D tentatively TRBD1 (6 bases). This CDR3 is built from 15 residues. Deletions cut 6 bases from V and 4 bases from J, with 19 bases between. CDR1 DFQATT and CDR2 SNEGSKA come from the germline V gene (reference sequence). The CDR3 spells CSALYKGQGNQPQHF. The CDR3 DNA reads TGCAGTGCCTTATATAAGGGCCAGGGGAATCAGCCCCAGCATTTT.

This clonotype has only a few counts. A much bigger clone sits one base away, suggesting this may be a read error. The gene calls are TRBV2 and TRBJ1-2, with D uncertain. This CDR3 region has 13 residues. CDR1 is SNHLY, CDR2 FYNNEI, per germline. The CDR3 DNA follows: TGTGCCAGCAGTGATTCCAGACACTATGGCTGCACCTTC. It encodes CASSDSRHYGCTF.

The chain combines TRBV6-1 with TRBJ1-1; 7 bases are a match to TRBD1. The CDR3 totals 14 residues. The germline V gene has CDR1 MNHNS and CDR2 SASEGT. The V segment lost 6 bases and the J segment 4 bases; nucleotides outside the gene matches: 8. The DNA of the CDR3 is TGTGCCAGCAGGACCCTGACAGGGTTCACTGAAGCTTTCTTT. Translating gives CASRTLTGFTEAFF.

The table lists this clonotype with a few counts. This sequence joins TRBV20-1 and TRBJ2-7; TRBD2 matches 16 bases. V was pared by 1 base and J by 5 bases, with 5 bases of the junction left unmatched. CDR1 and CDR2 from the germline V gene are DFQATT and SNEGSKA (reference sequence). This CDR3 contains 16 residues. CDR3 residues: CSARAGLAGGPHEQYF. CDR3 in DNA: TGCAGTGCTAGAGCGGGACTAGCGGGAGGGCCCCACGAGCAGTACTTC.

This clonotype came up a few times. This CDR3 reads CASNRGYEQYF. CDR3 nucleotide sequence: TGTGCCAGCAACAGGGGTTACGAGCAGTACTTC. The rearrangement joins TRBV6-1 to TRBJ2-7, with 7 bases lining up with TRBD1. There are 11 residues in the CDR3. Germline V CDR1 and CDR2: MNHNS, SASEGT. The ends lost 7 bases at V and 4 bases at J; junction bases unmatched: 1.

The V and J genes are TRBV29-1 and TRBJ1-4; 10 nucleotides line up with TRBD1. CDR1 SQVTM and CDR2 ANQGSEA come from the germline V gene. The CDR3 length is 12 residues. The J segment lost 7 bases and the V segment lost 7 bases, leaving 3 bases of the junction unmatched. CDR3 loop: CSGGTGVEKLFF. CDR3 sequence (DNA): TGCAGCGGGGGGACAGGGGTTGAAAAACTGTTTTTT.

The chain employs TRBV11-1 and TRBJ1-1, with 11 bases identical to TRBD1. Per germline, CDR1 SGHAT and CDR2 FQDESV (reference sequence). J gave up 5 bases and V 3 bases, and 5 bases lay outside the gene matches. CDR3 size: 15 residues. The DNA of the CDR3 is TGTGCCAGCAGCTTGTGGGACAGGGGGATGACTGAAGCTTTCTTT. It encodes CASSLWDRGMTEAFF.

The CDR3 sequence is CASSSPGQGSDTQYF. The CDR3 DNA follows: TGTGCCAGCAGTTCCCCGGGACAGGGGAGCGATACGCAGTATTTT. The chain employs TRBV12-3 or TRBV12-4 and TRBJ2-3; 10 nucleotides match TRBD1. V lost 4 bases and J lost 6; bases outside the gene matches: 7. CDR3 length equals 15 residues.

The table lists this clonotype with a few counts. V is TRBV7-9 and J is TRBJ2-7; D could derive from TRBD1 or TRBD2 (7 bases each). V was pared by 2 bases and J by 5 bases, with 10 bases between. Germline lookup yields CDR1 SEHNR and CDR2 FQNEAQ (reference sequence). This CDR3 has 13 amino acids. The CDR3 DNA reads as TGTGCCAGCAGCTTACAGGGGGGGGACGAGCAGTACTTC. Amino acid sequence: CASSLQGGDEQYF.

This clonotype was seen a few times. This chain joins TRBV10-3 and TRBJ1-1; a possible D gene is TRBD1 (6 bases). Between the trimmed V and J ends, which lost 3 bases and 4 bases, there was a span of 12 bases. In germline, CDR1 is ENHRY, CDR2 SYGVKD. The CDR3 runs 14 residues. The CDR3 reads CAISDQGGGTEAFF. The CDR3 DNA sequence: TGTGCCATCAGTGACCAGGGAGGGGGCACTGAAGCTTTCTTT.

This clonotype came up a few times. The rearrangement joins TRBV20-1 to TRBJ1-5, with unresolved D. This CDR3 has 14 residues. V was clipped by 6 bases and J by 2 bases, with 14 bases between them. Germline CDR1 is DFQATT and CDR2 is SNEGSKA (reference sequence). CDR3 in DNA: TGCAGTGCGGAGGCCTCATCGGGCAATCAGCCCCAGCATTTT. It is translated as CSAEASSGNQPQHF.

In its sample, this clonotype was seen a few times. The chain is built from TRBV4-1 and TRBJ1-1; weak D call: TRBD1 (6 bases). Germline V gives CDR1 MGHRA, CDR2 YSYEKL. The CDR3 is 14 residues long. Trimming stripped 3 bases from V and 6 bases from J, with 14 bases between. CDR3: CASSQSTGKAEAFF. As DNA, the CDR3 is TGCGCCAGCAGCCAGTCCACAGGGAAGGCTGAAGCTTTCTTT.

The rearrangement uses TRBV7-2 and TRBJ2-3, with 7 bases fitting TRBD2. The junction had 12 bases not matched to a gene; V was cut back by 1 base and J by 2 bases. Germline loops: CDR1 SGHTA, CDR2 FQGNSA. CDR3 length equals 18 residues. The CDR3 nucleotides are TGTGCCAGCAGCTTAGGCCCCACCTATGCGGGAGACACAGATACGCAGTATTTT. This sequence encodes CASSLGPTYAGDTDTQYF.

V and J are TRBV20-1 and TRBJ1-5, with TRBD1 as a possible D gene (5 bases). Per germline, CDR1 DFQATT and CDR2 SNEGSKA (reference sequence). The CDR3 sequence is 14 residues long. With 3 bases removed from V and 7 bases from J, the gap between germline ends came to 16 bases. In DNA form, the CDR3 reads TGCAGTGCTAGCCCCGGGGCAGGAGGACAGCCCCAGCATTTT. It translates to CSASPGAGGQPQHF.

This clonotype was recorded many times. V gene TRBV12-3 or TRBV12-4 combines with J gene TRBJ1-5, with a tentative D call TRBD1 (5 bases). The CDR3 length is 14 residues. The V and J ends lost 6 bases and 8 bases respectively, with 17 bases between them. The CDR3 DNA reads as TGTGCCAGCAGCCCCCGGGACCGAAGGGAGCCCCAGCATTTT. It specifies CASSPRDRREPQHF.

This clonotype was counted a few times. V is TRBV28 and J is TRBJ2-7; 7 nucleotides agree with TRBD1. V shed 5 bases, J shed 0 bases, and the junction held 10 bases outside the gene matches. This CDR3 region has 16 residues. Germline CDR1 is MDHEN and CDR2 is SYDVKM. The DNA for the CDR3 is TGTGCCAGCAGTACACCCCGGGACAGTAGCTCCTACGAGCAGTACTTC. Protein sequence: CASSTPRDSSSYEQYF.

Concerning this clonotype: A much larger clone lies a single base off, so this may be a read error. This chain links TRBV2 with TRBJ2-2, with D possibly TRBD2 on 6 matching bases. The germline V gene encodes CDR1 SNHLY and CDR2 FYNNEI. This CDR3 region has 10 residues. Here the CDR3 DNA reads TGTGCCAGCAGTGCGGGGGAGCTGTCTTTT. Translated, it gives CASSAGELSF.